The 9 T cell receptor beta chains below were found in one sample sequenced in a study of T cells in Graves' hyperthyroidism and ophthalmopathy. There were TCR beta CDR3 regions amplified from RNA transcripts. Using the HTBI primer set, a first-round RT-PCR was run on the TCR CDR3. TCRdb passed the multiplex PCR reads through MiXCR, listing each CDR3 protein once. Counted here are about 98,000 distinct CDR3 sequences, 40% occurring once; the ten biggest clones make up roughly 10%. The sequencing sample was made of peripheral blood or thyroid tissue (not recorded which). Receptors originate from a woman aged 25 to 39 with Graves' hyperthyroidism.

This clonotype was counted at least ten times. The gene calls are TRBV7-9 and TRBJ1-5; no definite D call. The CDR3 covers 14 residues. Germline V lookup: CDR1 SEHNR, CDR2 FQNEAQ (reference sequence). V shed 3 bases and J shed 1 base, with 7 bases lying between them. The CDR3 region is CASSLASSNQPQHF. CDR3 nucleotide sequence: TGTGCCAGCAGCTTGGCCAGCAGCAATCAGCCCCAGCATTTT.

This clonotype showed up many times. This chain uses TRBV5-1 with TRBJ2-5; D is perhaps TRBD1 (8 bases). Looked up from germline, CDR1 is SGHRS and CDR2 is YFSETQ. The germline V and J ends were trimmed by 4 bases and 3 bases, with 13 bases remaining between them. The CDR3 sequence is 14 residues long. CDR3 sequence (DNA): TGCGCCAGCAGCCGGACAGGGAGGGAAGAGACCCAGTACTTC. Its translation is CASSRTGREETQYF.

In its sample, this clonotype was seen many times. V gene TRBV15 combines with J gene TRBJ1-5, with a possible D match to TRBD1 (5 bases). CDR1 and CDR2 from the germline V gene are LNHNV and YYDKDF (reference sequence). The V end was cut by 2 bases, the J end by 0 bases, with 11 bases between. The CDR3 spans 16 residues. The CDR3 sequence is CATSRYVGASNQPQHF. The CDR3 nucleotides are TGTGCCACCAGCAGATATGTCGGGGCTAGCAATCAGCCCCAGCATTTT.

The CDR3 DNA follows: TGTGCCATCAGTGAAGAGGGCTACGAGCAGTACTTC. It is translated as CAISEEGYEQYF. V and J are TRBV10-3 and TRBJ2-7, with D tentatively TRBD2 (5 bases). In germline, CDR1 is ENHRY, CDR2 SYGVKD. The V end was cut by 3 bases, the J end by 3 bases, with 6 bases between. This CDR3 is 12 amino acids long.

This clonotype was recorded many times. The chain is built from TRBV10-3 and TRBJ1-1; D possibly corresponds to TRBD1 (5 bases). V lost 0 bases, J lost 5 bases, and 19 bases lay in between. Germline V gene sequence: CDR1 ENHRY, CDR2 SYGVKD. The CDR3 length is 17 residues. CDR3 region: CAISESVFGRVDTEAFF. As DNA, the CDR3 is TGTGCCATCAGTGAGTCGGTCTTCGGCAGGGTTGATACTGAAGCTTTCTTT.

There are many counts of this clonotype. The chain has TRBV15 and TRBJ1-1; a weak D match, TRBD1 (5 bases). The CDR3 sequence is 13 residues long. Per germline, CDR1 LNHNV and CDR2 YYDKDF (reference sequence). The V and J ends lost 5 bases and 5 bases respectively, with 12 bases between them. CDR3 protein: CATSYNQGTEAFF. The CDR3 DNA reads TGTGCCACCAGCTATAATCAGGGTACTGAAGCTTTCTTT.

In its sample, this clonotype was seen many times. The rearrangement uses TRBV28 and TRBJ1-5; 9 positions agree with TRBD1. The CDR3 has 15 residues. Germline assignment: CDR1 MDHEN and CDR2 SYDVKM. The ends lost 3 bases at V and 7 bases at J; junction bases unmatched: 7. The CDR3 is CASSLVRDRAQPQHF. CDR3 in DNA: TGTGCCAGCAGTTTGGTAAGGGACAGGGCCCAGCCCCAGCATTTT.

This clonotype was recorded only once. The chain uses TRBV20-1 and TRBJ1-2; D unresolved. The germline CDR1 and CDR2 sequences are DFQATT and SNEGSKA (reference sequence). The CDR3 consists of 11 residues. CDR3 DNA sequence: TGCGGCGCTAGGGAGGGCTATGGCTACACCTTC. Protein: CGAREGYGYTF.

This clonotype appeared many times. The V gene is TRBV25-1, the J gene TRBJ1-6, with a weak D call TRBD1 (5 bases). The germline V gene has CDR1 MGHDK and CDR2 SYGVNS. The germline V and J ends were trimmed by 0 bases and 5 bases, with 8 bases remaining between them. CDR3 length: 15 amino acids. The CDR3 nucleotides read TGTGCCAGCAGTGAATACAGGGCTGATAATTCACCCCTCCACTTT. Translating gives CASSEYRADNSPLHF.